The sequence of this T cell receptor beta chain was determined in a study of T-cell memory formation after mild COVID-19. Study information: For the most part, TCR clusters were specific to one donor.

About this clonotype: Its matching antigen is unknown.

TCRdb itself ran the 5' RACE reads through MiXCR, one entry per CDR3 protein. The data hold approximately 46,000 distinct CDR3 sequences, with about 6.3% observed a single time. The V end was cut by 1 base, the J end by 0 bases, with 10 bases between. This CDR3 has 15 residues. Study findings and constraints: Among clones contracting day 15 to 85, CD4/CD8 was balanced, whereas later expanders leaned CD4+.

The TCR sequence derives from an adult who had mild COVID-19 (a few samples of this study predate the infection). Cell type and time point are not known. Sequencing used PBMCs or a T cell subset sorted from them (not recorded which). The chain uses TRBV12-3 or TRBV12-4 and TRBJ2-7; D possibly corresponds to TRBD2 (5 bases). The CDR3 coding sequence is TGTGCCAGCAGTTTAGTGGCAGGACTCTCCTACGAGCAGTACTTC. Encoded protein: CASSLVAGLSYEQYF.